This passage covers 22 T cell receptor beta chains from one sample sequenced in a study of identical twins (dated by TCRdb to the mid-2010s). Libraries were constructed by 5' RACE. Sequencing used an Illumina HiSeq 2000. TCRdb reprocessed the public reads (quality trimming at Q25 with fastp, clone calling with MiXCR) and kept in-frame beta chains. Rows are unified per CDR3 protein, each entry keeping the most common DNA and genes. The sample table holds just over 450,000 distinct CDR3 sequences, of which 11% to 15% were seen once. In total, the top ten clones hold more than 0.5% of the sample. The same data also contributed to another study, on yellow fever vaccine responses in identical twins.

The material sequenced was CD4+ T cells sorted from blood. These receptors originate from a woman in her late teens or twenties in good health.

The J gene is TRBJ1-1, the V gene TRBV29-1, with D unresolved. With 0 bases removed from V and 6 bases from J, the gap between germline ends came to 8 bases. The V gene's germline CDR1 is SQVTM and CDR2 ANQGSEA. The CDR3 contains 12 residues. The CDR3 nucleotides are TGCAGCGTTGAAGAGGGTAAAGCTGAAGCTTTCTTT. This codes for CSVEEGKAEAFF.

This clonotype has only a few counts. The chain is built from TRBV7-2 and TRBJ2-7; 7 bases line up with TRBD2. V trimming: 2 bases; J trimming: 5 bases; junction bases outside the gene matches: 6. The CDR3 length is 14 residues. Looked up from germline, CDR1 is SGHTA and CDR2 is FQGNSA. The DNA of the CDR3 is TGTGCCAGCAGCTTATCTGGGGGGGAACACGAGCAGTACTTC. This gives the protein CASSLSGGEHEQYF. The variable domain in full, completed from reference TRBV7-2 and TRBJ2-7, reads GAGVSQSPSNKVTEKGKDVELRCDPISGHTALYWYRQSLGQGLEFLIYFQGNSAPDKSGLPSDRFSAERTGGSVSTLTIQRTQQEDSAVYLCASSLSGGEHEQYFGPGTRLTVT.

This clonotype has a handful of counts. This chain joins TRBV7-9 and TRBJ1-6; no clear D. Germline V gene sequence: CDR1 SEHNR, CDR2 FQNEAQ (reference sequence). There are 16 residues in the CDR3. The V gene lost 1 base and the J gene lost 7 bases, with 14 bases spanning the gap. The CDR3 sequence: CASSLDPAKTNSPLHF. The CDR3 region has the DNA TGTGCCAGCAGCTTAGATCCAGCTAAGACCAATTCACCCCTCCACTTT. Full variable domain (missing parts from reference TRBV7-9 and TRBJ1-6): DTGVSQNPRHKITKRGQNVTFRCDPISEHNRLYWYRQTLGQGPEFLTYFQNEAQLEKSRLLSDRFSAERPKGSFSTLEIQRTEQGDSAMYLCASSLDPAKTNSPLHFGNGTRLTVT.

The table lists this clonotype with a few counts. The V call is TRBV6-1, the J call TRBJ2-3; D remains ambiguous. The V end was cut by 5 bases, the J end by 4 bases, with 10 bases between. Per the germline V gene, CDR1 is MNHNS and CDR2 is SASEGT. The CDR3 covers 13 residues. The CDR3 DNA sequence: TGTGCCAGCAGTCGCGGATCACCAGATACGCAGTATTTT. This translates into CASSRGSPDTQYF.

V gene TRBV11-2 combines with J gene TRBJ2-2; 13 bases line up with TRBD2. V was clipped by 3 bases and J by 4 bases; unmatched bases: 2. Germline assignment: CDR1 SGHAT and CDR2 FQNNGV. There are 16 residues in the CDR3. The CDR3 is CASSFRLAGGTGELFF. The CDR3 DNA reads as TGTGCCAGCAGCTTCCGACTAGCGGGGGGCACCGGGGAGCTGTTTTTT.

The chain uses TRBV6-1 and TRBJ2-7; maybe TRBD2 (6 bases). V was cut by 5 bases and J by 5 bases, with 16 bases left in between. Germline assignment: CDR1 MNHNS and CDR2 SASEGT. The CDR3 extends over 14 amino acids. CDR3 sequence (DNA): TGTGCCAGCAGTCGGGCCCAGGAGGGAAACGAGCAGTACTTC. Its protein product is CASSRAQEGNEQYF.

This clonotype was counted a few times. The chain is built from TRBV6-2 or TRBV6-3 and TRBJ2-7, with 10 bases identical to TRBD2. The trim removed 6 bases at V and 4 bases at J, leaving 9 bases unmatched. Germline V CDR1 and CDR2: MNHEY, SVGEGT. This CDR3 comprises 15 residues. The CDR3 protein is CASRTSGTSVYEQYF. CDR3 DNA sequence: TGTGCCAGCAGAACCTCCGGGACTAGCGTTTACGAGCAGTACTTC.

The table lists this clonotype with a few counts. J is TRBJ2-3 and V is TRBV5-1; D may be TRBD1 (6 bases). The CDR3 has 14 amino acids. Per the germline V gene, CDR1 is SGHRS and CDR2 is YFSETQ. Trimming pared 0 bases from V and 5 bases from J, leaving 10 bases between. CDR3 sequence reads: CASSLEVRGDTQYF. The CDR3 region has the DNA TGCGCCAGCAGCTTGGAAGTCAGGGGAGATACGCAGTATTTT.

This sequence joins TRBV12-3 or TRBV12-4 and TRBJ2-1, with 9 nucleotides matching TRBD2. This CDR3 is 15 amino acids long. J lost 4 bases, V lost 6 bases, and 7 bases had no gene match. CDR3 sequence (DNA): TGTGCCAGCAGGGGCGGGACTAGCTTGTACAATGAGCAGTTCTTC. Translating it yields CASRGGTSLYNEQFF.

This clonotype was seen a handful of times. This chain joins TRBV15 and TRBJ2-3; TRBD2 matches 8 bases. The CDR3 totals 16 residues. With V trimmed by 1 base and J by 6 bases, 9 bases remained unmatched. Germline CDR1 is LNHNV and CDR2 is YYDKDF (reference sequence). The CDR3 loop reads CATSRASGSRLDTQYF. The CDR3 DNA reads as TGTGCCACCAGCAGAGCCAGCGGGAGCCGTCTGGATACGCAGTATTTT.

This clonotype was counted between two and nine times. The chain links TRBV25-1 to TRBJ2-1; possibly TRBD2 for D (5 bases). Per germline, CDR1 MGHDK and CDR2 SYGVNS. Trimming pared 4 bases from V and 7 bases from J, leaving 17 bases between. The CDR3 is made up of 15 amino acids. The CDR3 DNA sequence: TGTGCCAGCAGTGTAGTTGGGCGGGCCCTGAATGAGCAGTTCTTC. Protein sequence: CASSVVGRALNEQFF.

The table lists this clonotype with many counts. V gene TRBV12-3 or TRBV12-4 combines with J gene TRBJ1-1; 7 positions match TRBD1. The CDR3 sequence is 15 residues long. V lost 6 bases, J lost 0 bases, and 7 bases stayed unmatched. As DNA, the CDR3 is TGTGCCAGCAGCGGGACAGCAAGCATGAACACTGAAGCTTTCTTT. This codes for CASSGTASMNTEAFF.

This clonotype has just a few counts. The CDR3 nucleotides read TGCGCCAGCAGCTTGGGTAGGGCACAAGAGACCCAGTACTTC. Its translation is CASSLGRAQETQYF. The rearrangement links TRBV5-1 to TRBJ2-5; D ambiguous. V lost 0 bases and J 2 bases, leaving 8 bases between the germline ends. Germline V CDR1 and CDR2: SGHRS, YFSETQ. The CDR3 length is 14 residues.

This clonotype has at least ten counts. The chain is built from TRBV7-9 and TRBJ2-7; TRBD2 agrees at 13 bases. CDR1 SEHNR and CDR2 FQNEAQ come from the germline V gene (reference sequence). V was pared by 3 bases and J by 6 bases, with 5 bases of the junction left unmatched. The CDR3 contains 15 residues. CDR3 bases: TGTGCCAGCAGCTTCACTAGCGGGAGGGCCCCCGAGCAGTACTTC. The encoded protein is CASSFTSGRAPEQYF.

This rearrangement joins TRBV19 to TRBJ2-1, with TRBD2 matching over 9 bases. Germline CDR1 LNHDA, CDR2 SQIVND (reference sequence). Trimming cost V 3 bases and J 8 bases; bases outside gene matches: 8. This CDR3 is 15 amino acids long. CDR3 in DNA: TGTGCCAGTAGTATTTCGGGACTAGCTGGAGATGAGCAGTTCTTC. This encodes CASSISGLAGDEQFF.

The rearrangement links TRBV5-1 to TRBJ1-2, with D hard to call. Trimming removed 0 bases from V and 7 bases from J, with 16 bases in between. The CDR3 contains 15 residues. CDR1 is SGHRS and CDR2 is YFSETQ in the germline V gene. CDR3 loop: CASSLDGGLNSGYTF. Here the CDR3 DNA reads TGCGCCAGCAGCTTGGATGGAGGGCTTAATTCTGGCTACACCTTC.

This clonotype was detected only a few times. The chain uses TRBV6-5 and TRBJ2-2; maybe TRBD2 (5 bases). The V gene lost 4 bases and the J gene lost 5 bases, with 14 bases spanning the gap. Looked up from germline, CDR1 is MNHEY and CDR2 is SVGAGI. The CDR3 length is 15 residues. CDR3 in amino acids: CASSSLSRGTGELFF. Here the CDR3 DNA reads TGTGCCAGCAGTTCCCTCTCCCGCGGGACCGGGGAGCTGTTTTTT.

The sample holds a few counts of this clonotype. The chain links TRBV5-1 to TRBJ2-1, with 8 bases lining up with TRBD2. The CDR3 extends over 16 amino acids. The junction had 16 bases not matched to a gene; V was cut back by 0 bases and J by 14 bases. The germline gives CDR1 SGHRS, CDR2 YFSETQ. CDR3: CASSLGGPTGREAKFF. CDR3 in DNA: TGCGCCAGCAGCTTGGGGGGACCGACGGGGCGGGAGGCGAAGTTCTTC.

This clonotype was counted at least ten times. J is TRBJ2-4 and V is TRBV5-1; D gene uncertain. Trimming shortened V by 1 base and J by 9 bases, and 11 bases separated the two germline ends. The germline V gene encodes CDR1 SGHRS and CDR2 YFSETQ. CDR3 length: 13 amino acids. The CDR3 nucleotides are TGCGCCAGCAGCTTGAATCCAGGTAGCATTCAGTACTTC. Protein sequence: CASSLNPGSIQYF.

Only a few counts were recorded for this clonotype. The chain combines TRBV27 with TRBJ2-4; TRBD1 matches 7 bases. J gave up 6 bases and V 9 bases, and 2 bases lay outside the gene matches. Germline CDR1 and CDR2: MNHEY and SMNVEV (reference sequence). There are 11 residues in the CDR3. CDR3: CASRTGNIQYF. The CDR3 region has the DNA TGTGCCAGTCGGACAGGAAACATTCAGTACTTC.

The J gene is TRBJ1-1, the V gene TRBV20-1, with D possibly matching TRBD1 (6 bases). CDR1 is DFQATT and CDR2 is SNEGSKA in the germline V gene (reference sequence). Trimming cost V 6 bases and J 7 bases, with 18 bases left between them. The CDR3 is 13 amino acids. CDR3 protein: CSALTKKGGEAFF. The CDR3 DNA follows: TGCAGTGCCTTGACCAAGAAGGGGGGTGAAGCTTTCTTT.

The table lists this clonotype with a few counts. The genes are TRBV20-1 and TRBJ2-7, with D unclear. This CDR3 region has 14 residues. Trimming removed 3 bases from V and 0 bases from J, with 12 bases in between. Germline V lookup: CDR1 DFQATT, CDR2 SNEGSKA (reference sequence). This CDR3 reads CSASVRKSSYEQYF. In DNA, the CDR3 is TGCAGTGCTAGTGTTCGGAAGAGCTCCTACGAGCAGTACTTC.